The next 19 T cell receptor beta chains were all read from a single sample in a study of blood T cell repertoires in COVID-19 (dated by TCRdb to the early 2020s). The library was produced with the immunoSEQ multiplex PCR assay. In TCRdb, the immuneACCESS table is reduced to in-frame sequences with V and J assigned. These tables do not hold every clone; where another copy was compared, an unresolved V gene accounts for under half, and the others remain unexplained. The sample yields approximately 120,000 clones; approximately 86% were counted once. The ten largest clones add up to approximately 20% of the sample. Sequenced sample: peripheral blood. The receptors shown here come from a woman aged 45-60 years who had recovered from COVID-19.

The CDR3 protein is CASSTRAANSPLHF. As DNA, the CDR3 is TGTGCCAGCAGCACTAGGGCAGCTAATTCACCCCTCCACTTT. This chain links TRBV11-3 with TRBJ1-6; D remains ambiguous. The ends were cut back, 5 bases at V and 6 bases at J, with 11 bases in the middle. The germline CDR1 and CDR2 sequences are SGHNT and YENEEA. There are 14 residues in the CDR3.

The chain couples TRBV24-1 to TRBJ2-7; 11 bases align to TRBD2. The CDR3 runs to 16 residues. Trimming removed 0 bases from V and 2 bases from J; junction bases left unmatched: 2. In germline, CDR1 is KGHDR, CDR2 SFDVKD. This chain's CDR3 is CATSDLELAGAYEQYF. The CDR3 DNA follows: TGTGCCACCAGTGATTTGGAACTAGCGGGGGCCTACGAGCAGTACTTC.

The CDR3 nucleotides read TGTGCCAGCAGAACCACGGGGAATAACTACGAGCAGTACTTC. This sequence encodes CASRTTGNNYEQYF. The J gene is TRBJ2-7, the V gene TRBV5-6, with D possibly matching TRBD2 (5 bases). Trimming removed 5 bases at V and 3 bases at J, with 15 bases between. Germline CDR1 reads SGHDT; CDR2 reads YYEEEE. The CDR3 is 14 residues long.

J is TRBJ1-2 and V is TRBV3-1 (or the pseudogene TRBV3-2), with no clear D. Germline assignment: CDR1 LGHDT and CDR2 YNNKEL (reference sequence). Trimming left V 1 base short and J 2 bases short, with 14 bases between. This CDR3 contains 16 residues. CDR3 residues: CASSQVIFSGNYGYTF. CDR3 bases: TGTGCCAGCAGCCAAGTTATCTTTTCGGGAAACTATGGCTACACCTTC.

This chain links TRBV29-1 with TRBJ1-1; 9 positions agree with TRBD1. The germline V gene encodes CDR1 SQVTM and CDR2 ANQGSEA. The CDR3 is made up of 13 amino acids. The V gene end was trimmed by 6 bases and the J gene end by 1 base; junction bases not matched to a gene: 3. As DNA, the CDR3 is TGCAGCGTCCAGACAGGGGGGAACACTGAAGCTTTCTTT. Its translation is CSVQTGGNTEAFF.

CDR3 amino acids: CASSPRFGSLSNNEQFF. The CDR3 nucleotides are TGCGCCAGCAGCCCACGATTTGGGAGCTTGTCCAACAATGAGCAGTTCTTC. This sequence joins TRBV5-1 and TRBJ2-1; D might be TRBD2 (5 bases). The CDR3 runs to 17 residues. The V and J ends lost 4 bases and 5 bases respectively, with 22 bases between them. Germline assignment: CDR1 SGHRS and CDR2 YFSETQ.

The CDR3 sequence: CASSPTENEKLFF. The CDR3 bases are TGTGCCAGCAGCCCGACAGAAAATGAAAAACTGTTTTTT. The chain couples TRBV7-9 to TRBJ1-4; a weak D match, TRBD1 (5 bases). This CDR3 region has 13 residues. V gave up 5 bases and J gave up 5 bases, with 9 bases separating them. Germline lookup yields CDR1 SEHNR and CDR2 FQNEAQ (reference sequence).

DNA of the CDR3: TGCGCCAGCAGCCACCTAAATAGTCACGATGAGCAGTTCTTC. Translation gives CASSHLNSHDEQFF. This chain links TRBV4-3 with TRBJ2-1; D remains ambiguous. Deletions cut 3 bases from V and 8 bases from J, with 14 bases between. The CDR3 runs to 14 residues. CDR1 is LGHNA and CDR2 is YSLEER in the germline V gene.

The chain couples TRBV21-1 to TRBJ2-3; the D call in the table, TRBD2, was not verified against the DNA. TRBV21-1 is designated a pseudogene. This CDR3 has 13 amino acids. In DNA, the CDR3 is TGTGCCAGCGCAGCGGGGGGCCCAGATACGCAGTATTTT. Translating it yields CASAAGGPDTQYF.

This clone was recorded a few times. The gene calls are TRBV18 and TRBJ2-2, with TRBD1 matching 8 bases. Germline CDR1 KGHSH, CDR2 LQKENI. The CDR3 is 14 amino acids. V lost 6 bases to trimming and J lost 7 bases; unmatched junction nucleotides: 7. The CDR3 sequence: CASSPDRGGGELFF. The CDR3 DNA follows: TGTGCCAGCTCCCCCGACAGGGGAGGCGGGGAGCTGTTTTTT.

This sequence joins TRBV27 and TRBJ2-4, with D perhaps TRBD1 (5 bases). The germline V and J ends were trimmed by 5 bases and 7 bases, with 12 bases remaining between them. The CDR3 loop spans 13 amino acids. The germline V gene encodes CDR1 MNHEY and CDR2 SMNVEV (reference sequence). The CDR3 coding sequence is TGTGCCAGCAGTCCAGGACAAGGGAACATTCAGTACTTC. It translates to CASSPGQGNIQYF.

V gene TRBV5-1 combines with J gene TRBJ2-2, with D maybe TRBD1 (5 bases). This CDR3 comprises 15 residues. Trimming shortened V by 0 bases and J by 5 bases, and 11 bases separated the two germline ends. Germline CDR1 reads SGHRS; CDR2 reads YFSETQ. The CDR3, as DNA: TGCGCCAGCAGCTTGGCCTTTAGGGGTACCGGGGAGCTGTTTTTT. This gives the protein CASSLAFRGTGELFF. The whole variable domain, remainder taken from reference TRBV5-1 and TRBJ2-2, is KAGVTQTPRYLIKTRGQQVTLSCSPISGHRSVSWYQQTPGQGLQFLFEYFSETQRNKGNFPGRFSGRQFSNSRSEMNVSTLELGDSALYLCASSLAFRGTGELFFGEGSRLTVL.

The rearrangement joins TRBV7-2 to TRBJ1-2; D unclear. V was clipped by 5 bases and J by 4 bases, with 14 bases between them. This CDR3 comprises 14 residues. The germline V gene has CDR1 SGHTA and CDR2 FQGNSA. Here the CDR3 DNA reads TGTGCCAGCAGCCTAGGGAGGCAGATCTATGGCTACACCTTC. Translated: CASSLGRQIYGYTF.

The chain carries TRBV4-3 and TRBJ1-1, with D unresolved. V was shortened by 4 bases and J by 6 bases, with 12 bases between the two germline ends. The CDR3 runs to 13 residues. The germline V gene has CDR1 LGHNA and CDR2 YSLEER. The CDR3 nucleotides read TGCGCCAGCAGCCCAGAGGCCGGAGCTGAAGCTTTCTTT. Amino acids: CASSPEAGAEAFF.

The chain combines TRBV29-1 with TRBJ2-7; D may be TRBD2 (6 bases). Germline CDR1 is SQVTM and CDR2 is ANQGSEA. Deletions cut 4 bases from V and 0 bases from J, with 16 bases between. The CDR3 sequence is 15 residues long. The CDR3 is CSVVGWGVGSYEQYF. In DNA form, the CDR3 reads TGCAGCGTTGTGGGCTGGGGGGTCGGCTCCTACGAGCAGTACTTC.

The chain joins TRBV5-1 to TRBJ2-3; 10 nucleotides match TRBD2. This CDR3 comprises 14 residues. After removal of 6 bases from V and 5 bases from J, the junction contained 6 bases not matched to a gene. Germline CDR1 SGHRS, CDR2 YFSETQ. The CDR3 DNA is TGCGCCAGCAAATACCCTAGCGGGAGAGATACGCAGTATTTT. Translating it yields CASKYPSGRDTQYF.

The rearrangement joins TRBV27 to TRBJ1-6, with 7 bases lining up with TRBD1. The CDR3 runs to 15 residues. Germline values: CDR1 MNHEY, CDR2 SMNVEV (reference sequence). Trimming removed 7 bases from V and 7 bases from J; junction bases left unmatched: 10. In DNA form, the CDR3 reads TGTGCCAGCATCCCACAGGGGCCAGTGAATTCACCCCTCCACTTT. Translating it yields CASIPQGPVNSPLHF.

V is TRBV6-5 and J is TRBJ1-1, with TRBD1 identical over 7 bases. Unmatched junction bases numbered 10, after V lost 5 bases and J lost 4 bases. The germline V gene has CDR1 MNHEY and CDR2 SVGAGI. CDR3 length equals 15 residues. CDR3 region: CASSTPGGWVTEAFF. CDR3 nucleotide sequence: TGTGCCAGCAGTACACCAGGGGGTTGGGTCACTGAAGCTTTCTTT.

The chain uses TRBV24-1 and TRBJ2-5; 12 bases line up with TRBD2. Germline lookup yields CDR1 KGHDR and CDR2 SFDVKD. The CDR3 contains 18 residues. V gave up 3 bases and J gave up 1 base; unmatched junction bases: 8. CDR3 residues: CATSDPGLAGLSQETQYF. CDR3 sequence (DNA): TGTGCCACCAGTGATCCCGGACTAGCGGGATTGAGCCAAGAGACCCAGTACTTC.